The 3 T cell receptor beta chains presented below share a single source sample, sequenced in a study of T cells in localized non-small cell lung cancer. Assay: immunoSEQ multiplex PCR; the TCRdb copy retains only in-frame clones and omits some. The sample contains around 17,000 clones, 85% to 90% of which appear only once. This material consisted of peripheral blood mononuclear cells, taken before any cancer treatment. The receptor source for this set is a woman aged 40-69 years with stage III lung adenocarcinoma.

J is TRBJ2-3 and V is TRBV15, with D perhaps matching TRBD2 (6 bases). V lost 3 bases and J 0 bases, leaving 10 bases between the germline ends. The germline V gene has CDR1 LNHNV and CDR2 YYDKDF (reference sequence). The CDR3 spans 15 residues. The CDR3 DNA is TGTGCCACCAGCAGGACGGGACTGAGCACAGATACGCAGTATTTT. It is translated as CATSRTGLSTDTQYF.

The chain joins TRBV6-1 to TRBJ1-1; D call uncertain. V dropped 4 bases and J dropped 11 bases, with 11 bases sitting between them. The CDR3 contains 11 residues. Germline CDR1 reads MNHNS; CDR2 reads SASEGT. The CDR3: CASSGTGRAFF. CDR3 coding DNA: TGTGCCAGCAGTGGCACGGGGAGGGCTTTCTTT.

V gene TRBV9 combines with J gene TRBJ1-3, with D perhaps TRBD1 (6 bases). The germline V gene has CDR1 SGDLS and CDR2 YYNGEE. The CDR3 is 14 amino acids. Trimming shortened V by 6 bases and J by 3 bases, and 13 bases separated the two germline ends. This CDR3 is CASKGDLGGNTIYF. The CDR3 nucleotides read TGTGCCAGCAAGGGGGACTTGGGTGGAAACACCATATATTTT.